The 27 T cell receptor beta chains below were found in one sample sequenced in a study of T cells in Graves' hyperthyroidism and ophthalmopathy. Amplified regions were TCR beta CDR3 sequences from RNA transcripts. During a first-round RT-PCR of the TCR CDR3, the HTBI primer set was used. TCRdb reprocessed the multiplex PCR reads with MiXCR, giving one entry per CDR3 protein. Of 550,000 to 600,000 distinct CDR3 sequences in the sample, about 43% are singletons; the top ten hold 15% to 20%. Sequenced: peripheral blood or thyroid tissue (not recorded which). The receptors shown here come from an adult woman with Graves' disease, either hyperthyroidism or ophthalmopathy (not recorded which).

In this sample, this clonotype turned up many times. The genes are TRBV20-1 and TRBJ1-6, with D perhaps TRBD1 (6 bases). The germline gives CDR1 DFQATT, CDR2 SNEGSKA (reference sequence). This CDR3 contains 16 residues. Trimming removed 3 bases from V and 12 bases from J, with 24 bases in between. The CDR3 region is CSARFGGGLPREPLHF. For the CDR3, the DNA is TGCAGTGCTAGGTTCGGGGGCGGCCTACCTAGGGAACCCCTCCACTTT.

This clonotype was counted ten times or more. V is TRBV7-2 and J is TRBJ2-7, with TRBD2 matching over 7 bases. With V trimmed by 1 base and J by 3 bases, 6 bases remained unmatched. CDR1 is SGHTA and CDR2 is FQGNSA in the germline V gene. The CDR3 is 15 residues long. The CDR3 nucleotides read TGTGCCAGCAGCTTAGAGCGGGGAGGGATCTACGAGCAGTACTTC. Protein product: CASSLERGGIYEQYF.

The CDR3 region has the DNA TGTGCCAGCAGCTTAGGCTCCGCGGTGACTCAAGAGACCCAGTACTTC. It translates to CASSLGSAVTQETQYF. The rearrangement links TRBV7-6 to TRBJ2-5; the D is unclear. Trimming left V 1 base short and J 2 bases short, with 14 bases between. Germline loops: CDR1 SGHVS, CDR2 FNYEAQ. The CDR3 is made up of 16 amino acids.

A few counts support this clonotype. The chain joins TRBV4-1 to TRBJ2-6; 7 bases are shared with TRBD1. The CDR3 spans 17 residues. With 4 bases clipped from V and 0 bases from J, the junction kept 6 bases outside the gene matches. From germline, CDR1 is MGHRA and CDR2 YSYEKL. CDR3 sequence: CASSLRDRGSGANVLTF. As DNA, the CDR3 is TGCGCCAGCAGCCTTCGGGACAGAGGCTCTGGGGCCAACGTCCTGACTTTC.

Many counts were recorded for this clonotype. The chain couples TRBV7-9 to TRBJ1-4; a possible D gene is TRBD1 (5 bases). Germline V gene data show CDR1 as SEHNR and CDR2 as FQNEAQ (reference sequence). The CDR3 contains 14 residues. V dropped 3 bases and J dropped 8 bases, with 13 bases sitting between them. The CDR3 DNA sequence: TGTGCCAGCAGCTTTAACCAGGGCCGCGAAAAACTGTTTTTT. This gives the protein CASSFNQGREKLFF.

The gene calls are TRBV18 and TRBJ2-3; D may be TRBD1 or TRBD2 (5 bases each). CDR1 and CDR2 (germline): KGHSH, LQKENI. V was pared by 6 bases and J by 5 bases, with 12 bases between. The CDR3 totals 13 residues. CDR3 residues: CASSNEGKDTQYF. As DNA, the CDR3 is TGTGCCAGCTCTAACGAGGGGAAAGATACGCAGTATTTT.

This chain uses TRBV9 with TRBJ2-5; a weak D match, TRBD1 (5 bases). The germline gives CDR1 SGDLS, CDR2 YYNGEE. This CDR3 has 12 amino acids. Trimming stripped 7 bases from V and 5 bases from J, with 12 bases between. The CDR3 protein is CASSPGYETQYF. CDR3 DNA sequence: TGTGCCAGCTCACCAGGGTACGAGACCCAGTACTTC.

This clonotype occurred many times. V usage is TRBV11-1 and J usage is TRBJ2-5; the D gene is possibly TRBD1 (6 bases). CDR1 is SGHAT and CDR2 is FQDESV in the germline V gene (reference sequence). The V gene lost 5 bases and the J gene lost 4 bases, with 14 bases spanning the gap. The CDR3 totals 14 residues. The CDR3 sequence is CASSLTGWGETQYF. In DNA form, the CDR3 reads TGTGCCAGCAGCCTTACAGGGTGGGGAGAGACCCAGTACTTC.

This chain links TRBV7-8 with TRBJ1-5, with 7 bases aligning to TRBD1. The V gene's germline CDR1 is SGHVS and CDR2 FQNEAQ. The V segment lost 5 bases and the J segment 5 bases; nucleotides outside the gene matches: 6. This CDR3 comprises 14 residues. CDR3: CASSQGTEDQPQHF. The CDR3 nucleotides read TGTGCCAGCAGCCAAGGGACAGAGGATCAGCCCCAGCATTTT.

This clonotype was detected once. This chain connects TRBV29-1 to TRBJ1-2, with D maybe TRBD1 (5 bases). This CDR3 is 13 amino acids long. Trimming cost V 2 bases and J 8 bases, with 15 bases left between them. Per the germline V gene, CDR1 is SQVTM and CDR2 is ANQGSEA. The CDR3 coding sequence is TGCAGCGTTGAAAGGGGCGATTCTGACGGCTACACCTTC. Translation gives CSVERGDSDGYTF.

This chain's CDR3 is CSARGATGDNSPLHF. In DNA, the CDR3 is TGCAGTGCTAGAGGGGCGACAGGTGATAATTCACCCCTCCACTTT. V and J are TRBV20-1 and TRBJ1-6; weak D call: TRBD1 (6 bases). CDR1 DFQATT and CDR2 SNEGSKA come from the germline V gene (reference sequence). The CDR3 loop spans 15 amino acids. Deletions cut 1 base from V and 5 bases from J, with 12 bases between.

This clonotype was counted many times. The CDR3 reads CASSLLGEQYF. CDR3 DNA sequence: TGTGCCAGCAGTCTACTGGGAGAGCAGTACTTC. The chain is built from TRBV12-3 or TRBV12-4 and TRBJ2-7; D is ambiguous. There are 11 residues in the CDR3. Trimming stripped 5 bases from V and 7 bases from J, with 9 bases between.

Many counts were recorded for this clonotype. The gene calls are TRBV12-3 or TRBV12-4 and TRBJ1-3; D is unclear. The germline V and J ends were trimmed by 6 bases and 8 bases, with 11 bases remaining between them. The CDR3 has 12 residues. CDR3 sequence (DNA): TGTGCCAGCAGCCCGAATTTGGACACCATATATTTT. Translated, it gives CASSPNLDTIYF.

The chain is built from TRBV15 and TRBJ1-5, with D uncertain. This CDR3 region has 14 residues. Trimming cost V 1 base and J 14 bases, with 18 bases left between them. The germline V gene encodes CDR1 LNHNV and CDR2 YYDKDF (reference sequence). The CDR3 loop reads CATSRGGLESAEHF. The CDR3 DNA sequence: TGTGCCACCAGCAGAGGAGGACTAGAATCGGCTGAGCATTTT.

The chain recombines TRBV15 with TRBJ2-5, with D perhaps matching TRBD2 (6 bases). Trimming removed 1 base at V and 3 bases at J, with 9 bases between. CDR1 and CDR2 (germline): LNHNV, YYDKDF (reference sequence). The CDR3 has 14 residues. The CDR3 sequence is CATSRGRGKETQYF. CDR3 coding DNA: TGTGCCACCAGCAGAGGACGGGGGAAAGAGACCCAGTACTTC.

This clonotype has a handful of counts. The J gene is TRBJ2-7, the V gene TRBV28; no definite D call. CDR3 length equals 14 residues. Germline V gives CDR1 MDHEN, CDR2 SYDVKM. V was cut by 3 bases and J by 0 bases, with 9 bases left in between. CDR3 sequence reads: CASSFRQSSYEQYF. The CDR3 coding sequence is TGTGCCAGCAGTTTTCGGCAGTCCTCCTACGAGCAGTACTTC.

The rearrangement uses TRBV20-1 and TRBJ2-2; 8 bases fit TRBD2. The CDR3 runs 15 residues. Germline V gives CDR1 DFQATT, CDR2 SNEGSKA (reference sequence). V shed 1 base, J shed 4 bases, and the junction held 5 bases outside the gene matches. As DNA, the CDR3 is TGCAGTGCTAGAGTGCTAGCGGGCCCCACCGGGGAGCTGTTTTTT. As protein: CSARVLAGPTGELFF.

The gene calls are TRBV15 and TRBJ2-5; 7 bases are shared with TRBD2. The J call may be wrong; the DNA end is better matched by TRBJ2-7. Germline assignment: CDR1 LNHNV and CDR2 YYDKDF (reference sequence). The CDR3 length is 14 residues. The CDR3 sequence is CATSRGDYDYEQYF. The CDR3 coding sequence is TGTGCCACCAGCAGAGGGGACTACGACTACGAGCAGTACTTC.

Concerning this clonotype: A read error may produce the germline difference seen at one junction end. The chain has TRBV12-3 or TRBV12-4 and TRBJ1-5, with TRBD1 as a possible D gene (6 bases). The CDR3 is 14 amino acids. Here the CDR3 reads CASMDTGTNQPHHF. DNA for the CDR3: TGTGCCAGCATGGACACAGGGACCAATCAGCCCCATCATTTT.

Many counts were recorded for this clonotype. CDR3 DNA: TGTGCCAGCAGTGAAGCTGTCAGGGTGGGACACGAGCAGTACTTC. This gives the protein CASSEAVRVGHEQYF. J is TRBJ2-7 and V is TRBV6-1; TRBD1 or TRBD2 may be the D gene (5 bases each). The CDR3 covers 15 residues. Germline CDR1 and CDR2: MNHNS and SASEGT. V lost 0 bases and J lost 5, with 14 bases in between.

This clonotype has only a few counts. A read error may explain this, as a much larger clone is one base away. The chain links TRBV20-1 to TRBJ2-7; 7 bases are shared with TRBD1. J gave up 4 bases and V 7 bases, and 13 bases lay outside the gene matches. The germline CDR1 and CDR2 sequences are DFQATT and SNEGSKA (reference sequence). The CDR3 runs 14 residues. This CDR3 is CSVPDRLWGYEQYF. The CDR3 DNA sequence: TGCAGTGTTCCGGACAGGCTTTGGGGGTACGAGCAGTACTTC.

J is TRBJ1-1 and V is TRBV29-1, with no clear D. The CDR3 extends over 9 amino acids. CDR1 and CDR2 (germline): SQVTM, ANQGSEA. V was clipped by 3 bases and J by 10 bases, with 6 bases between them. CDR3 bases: TGCAGCGTTGACCTTGGAGCTTTCTTT. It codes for CSVDLGAFF.

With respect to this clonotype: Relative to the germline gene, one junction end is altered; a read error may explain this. CDR3: CASSYGGGITETQHF. The DNA for the CDR3 is TGTGCCAGCAGTTACGGAGGCGGGATCACAGAGACCCAGCACTTC. The V and J genes are TRBV6-5 and TRBJ2-5; perhaps TRBD2 as D (6 bases). The CDR3 totals 15 residues. The germline V gene has CDR1 MNHEY and CDR2 SVGAGI.

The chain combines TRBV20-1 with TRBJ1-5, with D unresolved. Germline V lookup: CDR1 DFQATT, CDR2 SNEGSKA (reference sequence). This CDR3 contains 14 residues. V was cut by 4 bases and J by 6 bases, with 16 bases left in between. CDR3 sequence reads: CSAKRLDLRQPQHF. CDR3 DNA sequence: TGCAGTGCTAAGAGATTAGATCTACGTCAGCCCCAGCATTTT.

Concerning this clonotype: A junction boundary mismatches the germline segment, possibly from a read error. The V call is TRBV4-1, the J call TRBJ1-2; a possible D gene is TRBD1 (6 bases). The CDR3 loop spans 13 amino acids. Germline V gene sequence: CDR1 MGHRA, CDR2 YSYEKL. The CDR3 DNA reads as TGCGCCGGCAGTCGGACAGAGGACTATGGCTACACCTTC. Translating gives CAGSRTEDYGYTF.

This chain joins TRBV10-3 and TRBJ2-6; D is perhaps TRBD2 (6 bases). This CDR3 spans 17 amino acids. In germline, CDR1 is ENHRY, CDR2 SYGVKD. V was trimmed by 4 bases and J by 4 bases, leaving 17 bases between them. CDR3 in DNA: TGTGCCATCAGTGCCACCGGGACTCACCCCGGGGCCAACGTCCTGACTTTC. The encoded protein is CAISATGTHPGANVLTF.

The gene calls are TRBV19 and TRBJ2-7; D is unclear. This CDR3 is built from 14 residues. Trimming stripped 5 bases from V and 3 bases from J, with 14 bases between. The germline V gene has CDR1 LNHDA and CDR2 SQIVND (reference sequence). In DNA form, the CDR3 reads TGTGCCAGTAGTGCCAGCCTCGGCGGCTACGAGCAGTACTTC. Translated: CASSASLGGYEQYF.